This entry features one T cell receptor (beta chain) sequence. Its antigen is as yet unknown. CDR1 and CDR2 from the germline V gene are KGHSH and LQKENI. This CDR3 comprises 16 residues. Trimming took 4 bases from V and 0 from J; bases not matched to a gene: 8. The data were obtained in a study of shared clonotypes between healthy human individuals. In the sorted-subset replicate PCRs, roughly 210 ng DNA, roughly 30,000 T cell genomes, was used. Assay used: immunoSEQ multiplex PCR; TCRdb lists only in-frame clones, some missing. The sample includes around 1.4 million clones, around 98.5% of them seen just once. Study-wide findings and caveats: Generally, naive subsets (rather than memory subsets) showed larger estimated richness. Sequencing depth was a factor that was expected to affect clonotype sharing among donors.

The receptor was derived from a man between 25 and 39 years old in good health. The source material was naive CD4+ T cells sorted from blood. The subset here: CD45RA+ positively selected. The chain combines TRBV18 with TRBJ2-7, with 8 positions matching TRBD2. The CDR3 nucleotides read TGTGCCAGCTCACTTTCCATACTAGCGGACTCCTACGAGCAGTACTTC. Translating it yields CASSLSILADSYEQYF. Full variable domain (outside the CDR3, taken from reference TRBV18 and TRBJ2-7): NAGVMQNPRHLVRRRGQEARLRCSPMKGHSHVYWYRQLPEEGLKFMVYLQKENIIDESGMPKERFSAEFPKEGPSILRIQQVVRGDSAAYFCASSLSILADSYEQYFGPGTRLTVT.